This entry lists 12 T cell receptor beta chains sequenced from one sample in a study of human T cells and chemical hapten exposure. As for time point: pre-sensitization, week 0. This sample's treatment: therapeutic diphenylcyclopropenone sensitization with weekly scalp DPC. The template was total RNA from unfractionated whole blood. TCRdb recomputed calls from the RACE reads with MiXCR, one row per CDR3 protein. The sample consists of some 49,000 distinct CDR3 sequences, approximately 10% of them appearing once. The sample consisted of whole blood, taken in connection with sensitization to the hapten diphenylcyclopropenone (DPC). The source is a woman in her 30s with alopecia areata. Some clones in this sample may be carry-over from other donors' samples.

There are a few counts of this clonotype. The chain couples TRBV5-5 to TRBJ1-5, with 7 nucleotides matching TRBD1. Germline assignment: CDR1 SGHKS and CDR2 YYEKEE (reference sequence). The CDR3 consists of 13 residues. V shed 4 bases and J 8 bases; nucleotides not matched to a gene: 6. CDR3 DNA: TGTGCCAGCAGCAAACAGGGGAATAAGCCCCAGCATTTT. Its translation is CASSKQGNKPQHF. The complete variable domain, with remaining parts taken from reference TRBV5-5 and TRBJ1-5, reads DAGVTQSPTHLIKTRGQQVTLRCSPISGHKSVSWYQQVLGQGPQFIFQYYEKEERGRGNFPDRFSARQFPNYSSELNVNALLLGDSALYLCASSKQGNKPQHFGDGTRLSIL.

This clonotype was detected only a few times. The gene calls are TRBV5-1 and TRBJ2-1; weak D call: TRBD2 (6 bases). The V end lost 0 bases, the J end lost 0 bases, and 10 bases lay between the germline ends. The germline V gene encodes CDR1 SGHRS and CDR2 YFSETQ. This CDR3 contains 16 residues. CDR3 sequence reads: CASSLGGGSSYNEQFF. The DNA for the CDR3 is TGCGCCAGCAGCTTGGGCGGAGGGAGCTCCTACAATGAGCAGTTCTTC. The full variable domain, with the rest looked up from reference TRBV5-1 and TRBJ2-1, is KAGVTQTPRYLIKTRGQQVTLSCSPISGHRSVSWYQQTPGQGLQFLFEYFSETQRNKGNFPGRFSGRQFSNSRSEMNVSTLELGDSALYLCASSLGGGSSYNEQFFGPGTRLTVL.

This chain joins TRBV6-5 and TRBJ2-3, with D perhaps TRBD2 (6 bases). The CDR3 loop spans 14 amino acids. Germline V CDR1 and CDR2: MNHEY, SVGAGI. V lost 4 bases to trimming and J lost 7 bases, with 15 bases between them. The CDR3 is CASSSGTFRNTQYF. The CDR3 nucleotides read TGTGCCAGCAGTTCTGGGACTTTTCGGAATACGCAGTATTTT.

This clonotype was picked up a small number of times. This CDR3 reads CASSSGTSGALAKNIQYF. In DNA form, the CDR3 reads TGTGCCAGCAGTTCCGGGACTAGCGGGGCTCTAGCCAAAAACATTCAGTACTTC. The chain joins TRBV28 to TRBJ2-4; 13 bases match TRBD2. Germline values: CDR1 MDHEN, CDR2 SYDVKM. V shed 4 bases and J 0 bases; nucleotides not matched to a gene: 6. The length of the CDR3 is 18 residues.

About this clonotype itself: Being one base from a much bigger clone, this may be a read error. V usage is TRBV6-5 and J usage is TRBJ2-6; possibly TRBD1 for D (6 bases). CDR3 length: 15 residues. Germline assignment: CDR1 MNHEY and CDR2 SVGAGI. As DNA, the CDR3 is TGTGCCAGCAGTTACAGGGGGTCTGGGGCCAACGTCCTGAATTTC. This gives the protein CASSYRGSGANVLNF.

The chain recombines TRBV7-3 with TRBJ1-6; D remains ambiguous. CDR1 SGHTA and CDR2 FQGTGA come from the germline V gene. Trimming took off 4 bases at V and 9 bases at J, with 13 bases between the two ends. This CDR3 region has 14 residues. CDR3 DNA sequence: TGTGCCAGCAGCTCCCAGCAGGCCTCTTCACCCCTCCACTTT. Translation: CASSSQQASSPLHF.

This clonotype was detected only a few times. V and J are TRBV19 and TRBJ2-7; D might be TRBD1 (5 bases). Germline V lookup: CDR1 LNHDA, CDR2 SQIVND (reference sequence). V was cut by 6 bases and J by 0 bases, with 15 bases left in between. This CDR3 region has 15 residues. CDR3 residues: CASRQSDISSYEQYF. For the CDR3, the DNA is TGTGCCAGTAGGCAGTCGGACATCTCCTCCTACGAGCAGTACTTC.

This clonotype was counted between two and nine times. DNA of the CDR3: TGCGCCAGCAGAAACGGGACAGGGGGTCTCACAGATACGCAGTATTTT. It specifies CASRNGTGGLTDTQYF. This chain uses TRBV5-1 with TRBJ2-3; 11 bases line up with TRBD1. After removal of 5 bases from V and 2 bases from J, the junction contained 7 bases not matched to a gene. The CDR3 contains 16 residues. Germline loops: CDR1 SGHRS, CDR2 YFSETQ.

The CDR3 DNA follows: TGTGCCAGCAGCTTCCACCAGGGGGTGGGCTATGGCTACACCTTC. Amino acids: CASSFHQGVGYGYTF. This sequence joins TRBV5-5 and TRBJ1-2; 7 bases map to TRBD1. Germline V gene data show CDR1 as SGHKS and CDR2 as YYEKEE (reference sequence). The CDR3 contains 15 residues. V lost 2 bases, J lost 4 bases, and 8 bases stayed unmatched.

The rearrangement links TRBV6-5 to TRBJ1-2; 9 nucleotides align to TRBD1. The V gene end was trimmed by 7 bases and the J gene end by 6 bases; junction bases not matched to a gene: 12. The CDR3 contains 15 residues. Germline V CDR1 and CDR2: MNHEY, SVGAGI. As DNA, the CDR3 is TGTGCCAGCAATGGCCCGGGACAGGGTTTGAATGGCTACACCTTC. Encoded protein: CASNGPGQGLNGYTF.

The chain combines TRBV10-3 with TRBJ2-1; D might be TRBD1 or TRBD2, each matching 5 bases. The V gene lost 4 bases and the J gene lost 5 bases, with 12 bases spanning the gap. Germline assignment: CDR1 ENHRY and CDR2 SYGVKD. The length of the CDR3 is 14 residues. CDR3 bases: TGTGCCATCAGTGGCCCGGGGCCGAACAATGAGCAGTTCTTC. This sequence encodes CAISGPGPNNEQFF.

The chain carries TRBV5-1 and TRBJ1-1; D is ambiguous. V was clipped by 4 bases and J by 0 bases, with 16 bases between them. CDR3 length equals 16 residues. CDR1 and CDR2 from the germline V gene are SGHRS and YFSETQ. The DNA for the CDR3 is TGCGCCAGCAGCCCCCACAACAGCGGAATGAACACTGAAGCTTTCTTT. Encoded protein: CASSPHNSGMNTEAFF.